This entry describes one TCR beta chain. Antigen unknown. MiXCR, run by TCRdb on the 5' RACE reads, gives a single entry per CDR3 protein. The table has some 88,000 distinct CDR3 sequences, around a quarter seen once; the top ten hold 42%. This entry is derived from a study of T-cell memory formation after mild COVID-19. Study context: TCR clusters mostly belonged to single donors. General observations from the study: From day 15 to 85, contracting clones were balanced between CD4 and CD8, whereas later expanders leaned toward CD4+. Among CD4+ contracting clones, most were CM and EM, and CD8+ ones EMRA. Cross-reactive memory apparently joined, as some responding clones appeared in pre-infection memory.

The CDR3 is 18 residues long. Per the germline V gene, CDR1 is SGHKS and CDR2 is YYEKEE (reference sequence). V shed 5 bases, J shed 3 bases, and the junction held 15 bases outside the gene matches. The chain recombines TRBV5-5 with TRBJ1-2; 11 bases align to TRBD1. The sample comprised PBMCs or a T cell subset sorted from them (not recorded which). This clonotype was obtained from a man younger than 30 who had mild COVID-19 (a few samples of this study predate the infection). Cell type and time point are not known. This CDR3 reads CASRFAGQGVLGDYGYTF. In nucleotides, the CDR3 is TGTGCCAGCAGGTTCGCGGGACAGGGGGTATTGGGCGACTATGGCTACACCTTC.